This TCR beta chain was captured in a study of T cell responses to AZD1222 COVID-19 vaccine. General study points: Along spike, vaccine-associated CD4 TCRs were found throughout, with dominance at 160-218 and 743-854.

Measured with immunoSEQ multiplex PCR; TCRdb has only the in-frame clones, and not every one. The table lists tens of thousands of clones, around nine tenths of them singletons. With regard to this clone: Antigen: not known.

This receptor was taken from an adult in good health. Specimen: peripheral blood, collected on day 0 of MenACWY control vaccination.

CDR3 residues: CASSLVVGEDTQYF. In DNA form, the CDR3 reads TGTGCCAGCAGCTTAGTGGTGGGCGAAGATACGCAGTATTTT. The rearrangement links TRBV7-6 to TRBJ2-3; D is unresolved. Per germline, CDR1 SGHVS and CDR2 FNYEAQ. V lost 1 base, J lost 5 bases, and 10 bases lay in between. This CDR3 comprises 14 residues.